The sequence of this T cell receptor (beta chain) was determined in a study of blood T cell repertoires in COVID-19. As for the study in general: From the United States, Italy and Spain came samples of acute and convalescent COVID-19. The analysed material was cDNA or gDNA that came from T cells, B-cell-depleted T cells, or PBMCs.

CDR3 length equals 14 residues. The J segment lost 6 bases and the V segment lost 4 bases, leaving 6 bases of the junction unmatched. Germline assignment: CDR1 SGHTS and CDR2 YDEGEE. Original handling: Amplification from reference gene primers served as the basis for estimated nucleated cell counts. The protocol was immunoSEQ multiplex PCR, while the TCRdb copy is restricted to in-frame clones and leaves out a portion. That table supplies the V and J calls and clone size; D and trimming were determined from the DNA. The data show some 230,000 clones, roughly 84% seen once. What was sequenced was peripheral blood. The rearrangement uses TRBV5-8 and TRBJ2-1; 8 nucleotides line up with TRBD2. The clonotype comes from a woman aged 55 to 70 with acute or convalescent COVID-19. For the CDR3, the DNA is TGTGCCAGCAGCAGCGGGACTAGTTTCAATGAGCAGTTCTTC. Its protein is CASSSGTSFNEQFF.